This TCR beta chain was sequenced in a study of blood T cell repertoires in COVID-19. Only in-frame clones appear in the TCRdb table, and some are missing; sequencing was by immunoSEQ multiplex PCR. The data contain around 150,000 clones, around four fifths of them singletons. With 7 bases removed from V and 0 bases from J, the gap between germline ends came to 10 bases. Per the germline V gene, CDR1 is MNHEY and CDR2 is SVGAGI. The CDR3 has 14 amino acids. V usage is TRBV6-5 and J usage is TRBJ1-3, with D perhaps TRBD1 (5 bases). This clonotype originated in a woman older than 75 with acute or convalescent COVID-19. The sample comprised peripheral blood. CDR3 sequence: CASILTVSGNTIYF. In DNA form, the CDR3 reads TGTGCCAGCATTTTGACAGTCTCTGGAAACACCATATATTTT.